The 13 T cell receptor beta chains below all came from one sample that was sequenced in a study of control samples from healthy donors and cancer patients. The assay was immunoSEQ multiplex PCR, and TCRdb's table has in-frame clones only and misses some. Altogether under 200,000 clones are present, just over 95% being singletons, with the ten largest covering 1%. Sequenced sample: blood. The receptors derive from a woman in her twenties or thirties in good health.

The chain recombines TRBV25-1 with TRBJ1-1, with D possibly TRBD1 on 5 matching bases. This CDR3 spans 15 amino acids. With 8 bases removed from V and 5 bases from J, the gap between germline ends came to 21 bases. From germline, CDR1 is MGHDK and CDR2 SYGVNS. CDR3 loop: CASGTDRTGGTEAFF. CDR3 nucleotides: TGTGCCAGCGGTACTGACCGGACGGGGGGGACTGAAGCTTTCTTT.

The J gene is TRBJ2-7, the V gene TRBV28, with D maybe TRBD2 (6 bases). This CDR3 region has 13 residues. CDR1 is MDHEN and CDR2 is SYDVKM in the germline V gene. The ends were cut back, 7 bases at V and 3 bases at J, with 13 bases in the middle. The CDR3 nucleotides are TGTGCCAGCATGACGGGAGTAATCTACGAGCAGTACTTC. Amino acid sequence: CASMTGVIYEQYF.

The chain has TRBV27 and TRBJ1-1; 9 bases are a match to TRBD1. The germline CDR1 and CDR2 sequences are MNHEY and SMNVEV (reference sequence). The J segment lost 3 bases and the V segment lost 6 bases, leaving 11 bases of the junction unmatched. This CDR3 has 16 residues. Here the CDR3 reads CASSPGQGFGDTEAFF. For the CDR3, the DNA is TGTGCCAGCAGCCCGGGACAGGGATTCGGAGACACTGAAGCTTTCTTT.

The CDR3, as DNA: TGCGCCAGCAGCCAAAACCACGCGGGGAGCTCCAGCCTTTTCGAGCAGTACTTC. Translated: CASSQNHAGSSSLFEQYF. This chain uses TRBV4-1 with TRBJ2-7; D might be TRBD2 (6 bases). Trimming left V 2 bases short and J 6 bases short, with 26 bases between. The CDR3 extends over 18 amino acids. Germline V gene data show CDR1 as MGHRA and CDR2 as YSYEKL.

V usage is TRBV27 and J usage is TRBJ2-7, with D perhaps TRBD1 or TRBD2 (5 bases each). The CDR3 spans 14 residues. Germline V gene lookup returns CDR1 MNHEY and CDR2 SMNVEV (reference sequence). Trimming pared 3 bases from V and 2 bases from J, leaving 11 bases between. As DNA, the CDR3 is TGTGCCAGCAGTTTGAGGGGTGTCCCCTACGAGCAGTACTTC. Protein product: CASSLRGVPYEQYF.

The rearrangement joins TRBV19 to TRBJ2-5; D is possibly TRBD1 or TRBD2 (5 bases each). Deletions cut 5 bases from V and 1 base from J, with 17 bases between. Germline CDR1 reads LNHDA; CDR2 reads SQIVND (reference sequence). This CDR3 has 16 amino acids. The CDR3: CASSVKGPRIQETQYF. In nucleotides, the CDR3 is TGTGCCAGTAGTGTAAAGGGACCGCGGATCCAAGAGACCCAGTACTTC.

The J gene is TRBJ2-6, the V gene TRBV10-3; unclear D gene. Trimming stripped 5 bases from V and 0 bases from J, with 11 bases between. The CDR3 is made up of 16 amino acids. From germline, CDR1 is ENHRY and CDR2 SYGVKD. The CDR3 here is CAISPVVSSGANVLTF. In nucleotides, the CDR3 is TGTGCCATCAGTCCCGTTGTCTCCTCTGGGGCCAACGTCCTGACTTTC.

The rearrangement uses TRBV14 and TRBJ2-7, with D hard to call. The CDR3 contains 15 residues. V lost 1 base and J lost 0, with 10 bases in between. Germline assignment: CDR1 SGHDN and CDR2 FVKESK. CDR3 coding DNA: TGTGCCAGCAGCCAAGTTCCCGCCCACTCCTACGAGCAGTACTTC. Translating gives CASSQVPAHSYEQYF.

The chain uses TRBV6-1 and TRBJ2-7; 10 nucleotides match TRBD1. The CDR3 runs 17 residues. The J segment lost 3 bases and the V segment lost 0 bases, leaving 8 bases of the junction unmatched. Germline-derived CDR1 and CDR2 are MNHNS and SASEGT. In DNA form, the CDR3 reads TGTGCCAGCAGTGAAGCGCTCTTGGGACAGGGGCGCTACGAGCAGTACTTC. This encodes CASSEALLGQGRYEQYF.

This chain uses TRBV5-4 with TRBJ1-2; 10 nucleotides align to TRBD1. The CDR3 sequence is 14 residues long. Germline V gene lookup returns CDR1 SGHNT and CDR2 YYREEE (reference sequence). After removal of 4 bases from V and 5 bases from J, the junction contained 5 bases not matched to a gene. CDR3 nucleotide sequence: TGTGCCAGCAGCCCGGGACAGGGGTTTTATGGCTACACCTTC. Its protein product is CASSPGQGFYGYTF. Full variable domain (outside the CDR3, taken from reference TRBV5-4 and TRBJ1-2): ETGVTQSPTHLIKTRGQQVTLRCSSQSGHNTVSWYQQALGQGPQFIFQYYREEENGRGNFPPRFSGLQFPNYSSELNVNALELDDSALYLCASSPGQGFYGYTFGSGTRLTVV.

As regards this clone: The same CDR3 is also encoded by other DNA sequences in this sample. This chain joins TRBV3-1 (or the pseudogene TRBV3-2) and TRBJ1-5, with D hard to call. The CDR3 sequence is 13 residues long. Germline V gene data show CDR1 as LGHDT and CDR2 as YNNKEL (reference sequence). The ends were cut back, 0 bases at V and 5 bases at J, with 5 bases in the middle. CDR3 sequence (DNA): TGTGCCAGCAGCCAAGATCGGGATCAGCCCCAGCATTTT. Its protein is CASSQDRDQPQHF.

This clone was picked up a small number of times. This chain links TRBV6-2 or TRBV6-3 with TRBJ2-5; no reliable D call. CDR1 is MNHEY and CDR2 is SVGEGT in the germline V gene. Trimming took off 2 bases at V and 6 bases at J, with 7 bases between the two ends. The CDR3 spans 12 residues. The DNA of the CDR3 is TGTGCCAGCAGTTACCCTGGAAAGACCCAGTACTTC. It encodes CASSYPGKTQYF.

V is TRBV2 and J is TRBJ2-1; D remains unclear. V lost 7 bases and J 15 bases, leaving 16 bases between the germline ends. CDR1 SNHLY and CDR2 FYNNEI come from the germline V gene. This CDR3 is built from 11 residues. The CDR3 region is CASTLTISGFF. The CDR3 region has the DNA TGTGCCAGCACCCTGACCATATCGGGGTTCTTC. Together with reference TRBV2 and TRBJ2-1, the CDR3 gives the full variable domain: EPEVTQTPSHQVTQMGQEVILRCVPISNHLYFYWYRQILGQKVEFLVSFYNNEISEKSEIFDDQFSVERPDGSNFTLKIRSTKLEDSAMYFCASTLTISGFFGPGTRLTVL.